The present entry profiles one T cell receptor beta chain with its context. CDR3 length equals 16 residues. The data are from a study of shared clonotypes between healthy human individuals. In the naive CD8 group, cells lacked CD45RO and were positively selected for CCR7, so terminally differentiated effector memory CD45RA+ cells were left out. Those who donated, Caucasian adults without exception, all lived in Nashville, Tennessee. Profiled with immunoSEQ multiplex PCR; TCRdb holds only in-frame clones, not every one. The sample shows more than 500,000 clones, 85% to 95% of them seen only once. The sequenced material came from naive CD8+ T cells sorted from blood. The sequence derives from a young woman in good health. The rearrangement joins TRBV7-5 to TRBJ2-7; the tabulated D call, TRBD1, remains unverified against the DNA. TRBV7-5 is a pseudogene. The CDR3 loop is CASSIKPGQSYYEQYF. The CDR3, as DNA: TGTGCCAGCAGCATCAAGCCGGGACAGAGTTACTACGAGCAGTACTTC.